This TCR beta chain was observed in a study of read filtering for tumor transcriptome and immune sequencing. For the study at large: After DNase treatment, RNA was made into whole-transcriptome libraries. Study results and limitations: Around 82% of IR-seq clonotypes had a single read, yet these held about 3.6% of reads. IR-seq captured clonotypes deeper and more reliably than RNA-seq.

CDR3 length equals 12 residues. Trimming left V 6 bases short and J 1 base short, with 9 bases between. Germline V gene sequence: CDR1 DFQATT, CDR2 SNEGSKA (reference sequence). From around 440 ng of RNA, a library with molecular barcoded alpha/delta and beta/gamma adaptors was made. From the reads, TCRdb called clonotypes with MiXCR, one entry per CDR3 protein. The sample consists of 50,000 or so distinct CDR3 sequences, approximately 12% of them appearing once. In this sample, this clonotype turned up many times. Its antigen is not known. The source is a donor at least 40 years old with multiple myeloma. Sequencing used a population of CD138-negative cells sorted from bone marrow. This sequence joins TRBV20-1 and TRBJ1-1; D gene ambiguous. This chain's CDR3 is CSAPSGNTEAFF. Here the CDR3 DNA reads TGCAGTGCCCCCTCGGGGAACACTGAAGCTTTCTTT.